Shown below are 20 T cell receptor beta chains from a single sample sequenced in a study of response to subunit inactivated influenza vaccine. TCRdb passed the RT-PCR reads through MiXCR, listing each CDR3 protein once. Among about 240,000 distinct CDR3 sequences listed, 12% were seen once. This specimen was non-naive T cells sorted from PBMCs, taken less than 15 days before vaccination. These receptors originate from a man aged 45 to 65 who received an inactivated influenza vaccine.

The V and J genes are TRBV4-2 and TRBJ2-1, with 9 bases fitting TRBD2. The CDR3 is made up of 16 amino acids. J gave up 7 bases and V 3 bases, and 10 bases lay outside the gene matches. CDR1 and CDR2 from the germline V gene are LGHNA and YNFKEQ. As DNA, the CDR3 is TGTGCCAGCAGCCAGCCGGCGGGGGGGCCATTGAATGAGCAGTTCTTC. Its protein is CASSQPAGGPLNEQFF.

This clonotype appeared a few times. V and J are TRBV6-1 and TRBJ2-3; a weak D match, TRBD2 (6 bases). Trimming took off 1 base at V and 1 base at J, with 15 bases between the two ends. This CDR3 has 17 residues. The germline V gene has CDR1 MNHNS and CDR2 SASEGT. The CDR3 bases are TGTGCCAGCAGTGAAGTCGCCGGAGGGCTGGGCACAGATACGCAGTATTTT. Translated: CASSEVAGGLGTDTQYF.

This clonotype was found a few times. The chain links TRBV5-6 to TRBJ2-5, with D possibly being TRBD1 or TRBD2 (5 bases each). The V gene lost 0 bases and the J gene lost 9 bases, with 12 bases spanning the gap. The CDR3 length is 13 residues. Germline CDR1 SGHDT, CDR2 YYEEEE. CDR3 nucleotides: TGTGCCAGCAGCTTGGCCGGGACGGAGCCCCAGTACTTC. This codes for CASSLAGTEPQYF. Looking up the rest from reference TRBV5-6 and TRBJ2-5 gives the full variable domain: DAGVTQSPTHLIKTRGQQVTLRCSPKSGHDTVSWYQQALGQGPQFIFQYYEEEERQRGNFPDRFSGHQFPNYSSELNVNALLLGDSALYLCASSLAGTEPQYFGPGTRLLVL.

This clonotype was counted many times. The CDR3 region is CASSLDDGYEQYF. The CDR3 DNA is TGTGCCAGCAGCTTGGATGACGGCTACGAGCAGTACTTC. V and J are TRBV5-6 and TRBJ2-7; D is unresolved. Trimming pared 0 bases from V and 3 bases from J, leaving 7 bases between. The CDR3 covers 13 residues. Per the germline V gene, CDR1 is SGHDT and CDR2 is YYEEEE.

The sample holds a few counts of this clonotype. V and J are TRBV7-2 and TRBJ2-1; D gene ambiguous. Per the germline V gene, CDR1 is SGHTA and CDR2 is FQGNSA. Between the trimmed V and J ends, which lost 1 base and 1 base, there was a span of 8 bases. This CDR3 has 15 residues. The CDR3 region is CASSLVGSSYNEQFF. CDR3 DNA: TGTGCCAGCAGCTTAGTTGGCAGTTCCTACAATGAGCAGTTCTTC.

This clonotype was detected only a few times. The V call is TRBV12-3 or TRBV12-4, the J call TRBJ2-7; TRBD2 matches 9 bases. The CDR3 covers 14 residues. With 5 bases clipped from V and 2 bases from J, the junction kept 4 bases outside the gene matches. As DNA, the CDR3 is TGTGCCAGCAGTCCTAGCGGGACGACCTACGAGCAGTACTTC. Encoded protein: CASSPSGTTYEQYF.

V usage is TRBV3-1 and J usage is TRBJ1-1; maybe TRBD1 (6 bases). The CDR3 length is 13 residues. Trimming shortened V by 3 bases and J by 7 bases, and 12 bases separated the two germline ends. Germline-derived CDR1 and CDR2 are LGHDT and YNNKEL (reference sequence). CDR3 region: CASSHTPGVEAFF. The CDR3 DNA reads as TGTGCCAGCAGCCACACCCCAGGGGTTGAAGCTTTCTTT.

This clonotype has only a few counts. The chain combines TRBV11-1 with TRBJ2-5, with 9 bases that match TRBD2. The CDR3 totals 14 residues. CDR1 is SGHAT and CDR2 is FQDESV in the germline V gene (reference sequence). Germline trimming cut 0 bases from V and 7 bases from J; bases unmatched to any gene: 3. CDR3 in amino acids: CASSLARTSVTQYF. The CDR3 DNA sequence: TGTGCCAGCAGCTTAGCGAGGACTAGCGTGACCCAGTACTTC.

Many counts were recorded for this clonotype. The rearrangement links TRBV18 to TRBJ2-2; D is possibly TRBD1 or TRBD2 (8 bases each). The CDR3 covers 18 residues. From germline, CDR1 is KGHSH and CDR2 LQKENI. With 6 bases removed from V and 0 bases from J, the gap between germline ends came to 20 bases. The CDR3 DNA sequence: TGTGCCAGCTCCCGCAGGGGGCCTAGCGGGTCGAACACCGGGGAGCTGTTTTTT. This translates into CASSRRGPSGSNTGELFF.

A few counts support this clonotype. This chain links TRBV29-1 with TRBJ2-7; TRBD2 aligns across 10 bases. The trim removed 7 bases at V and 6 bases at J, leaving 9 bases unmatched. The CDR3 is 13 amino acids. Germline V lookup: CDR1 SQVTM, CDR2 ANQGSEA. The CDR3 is CSAELAGLGEQYF. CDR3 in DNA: TGCAGCGCCGAACTAGCGGGACTAGGCGAGCAGTACTTC.

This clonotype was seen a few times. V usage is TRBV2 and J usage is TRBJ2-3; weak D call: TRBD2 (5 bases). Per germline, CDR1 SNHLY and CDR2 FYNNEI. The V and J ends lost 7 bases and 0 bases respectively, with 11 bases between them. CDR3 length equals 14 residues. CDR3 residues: CASMRAESTDTQYF. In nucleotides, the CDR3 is TGTGCCAGCATGAGGGCCGAGAGCACAGATACGCAGTATTTT.

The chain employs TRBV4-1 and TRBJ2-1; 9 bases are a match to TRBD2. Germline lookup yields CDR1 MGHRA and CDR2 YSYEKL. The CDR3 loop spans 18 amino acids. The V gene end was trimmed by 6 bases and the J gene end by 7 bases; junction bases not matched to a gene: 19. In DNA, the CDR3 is TGCGCCAGCAGTCAATACTCCCCCCTAGCGGGATTTAAGAATGAGCAGTTCTTC. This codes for CASSQYSPLAGFKNEQFF.

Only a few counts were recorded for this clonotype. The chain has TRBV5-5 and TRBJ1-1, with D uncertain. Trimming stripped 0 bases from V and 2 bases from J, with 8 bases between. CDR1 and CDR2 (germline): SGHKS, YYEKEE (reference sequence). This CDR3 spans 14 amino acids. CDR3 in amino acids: CASSLGPGNTEAFF. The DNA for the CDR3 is TGTGCCAGCAGCTTGGGGCCGGGTAACACTGAAGCTTTCTTT.

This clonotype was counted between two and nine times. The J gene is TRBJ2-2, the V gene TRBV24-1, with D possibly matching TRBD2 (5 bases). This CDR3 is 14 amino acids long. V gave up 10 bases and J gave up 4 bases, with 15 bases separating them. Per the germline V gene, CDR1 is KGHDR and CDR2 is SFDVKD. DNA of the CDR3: TGTGCCACTCGAGGTACGGGGTTCACCGGGGAGCTGTTTTTT. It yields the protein CATRGTGFTGELFF.

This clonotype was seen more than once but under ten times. CDR3 DNA: TGTGCCATCAGATCCGGGACAGGGGAAGAGACCCAGTACTTC. This encodes CAIRSGTGEETQYF. The chain combines TRBV10-3 with TRBJ2-5, with TRBD1 identical over 10 bases. J was trimmed by 3 bases and V by 6 bases; bases with no gene match: 4. CDR3 length: 14 amino acids. Germline values: CDR1 ENHRY, CDR2 SYGVKD.

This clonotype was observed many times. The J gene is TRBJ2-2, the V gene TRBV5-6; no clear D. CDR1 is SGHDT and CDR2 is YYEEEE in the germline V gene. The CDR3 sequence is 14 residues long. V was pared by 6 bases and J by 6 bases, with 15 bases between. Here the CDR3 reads CASKVTPQAGELFF. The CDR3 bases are TGTGCCAGCAAGGTCACTCCGCAGGCCGGGGAGCTGTTTTTT.

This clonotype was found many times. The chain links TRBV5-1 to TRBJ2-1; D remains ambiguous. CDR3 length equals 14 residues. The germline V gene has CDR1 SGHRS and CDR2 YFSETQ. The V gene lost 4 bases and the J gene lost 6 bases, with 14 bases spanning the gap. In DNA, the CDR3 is TGCGCCAGCAGCCTTGAACCCCACCTCAATGAGCAGTTCTTC. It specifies CASSLEPHLNEQFF.

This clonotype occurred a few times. CDR3 bases: TGCAGCGTTGAAGCCACCCAGGGGTGGGACTATGGCTACACCTTC. The encoded protein is CSVEATQGWDYGYTF. The rearrangement uses TRBV29-1 and TRBJ1-2; D may be TRBD1 (6 bases). Per the germline V gene, CDR1 is SQVTM and CDR2 is ANQGSEA. Trimming pared 1 base from V and 3 bases from J, leaving 15 bases between. This CDR3 has 15 amino acids.

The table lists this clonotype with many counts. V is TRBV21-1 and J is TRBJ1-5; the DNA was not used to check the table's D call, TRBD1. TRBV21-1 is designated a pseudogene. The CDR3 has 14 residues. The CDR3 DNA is TGTGCCAGCAGCACCTGGGACGGCAATCAGCCCCAGCATTTT. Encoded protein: CASSTWDGNQPQHF.

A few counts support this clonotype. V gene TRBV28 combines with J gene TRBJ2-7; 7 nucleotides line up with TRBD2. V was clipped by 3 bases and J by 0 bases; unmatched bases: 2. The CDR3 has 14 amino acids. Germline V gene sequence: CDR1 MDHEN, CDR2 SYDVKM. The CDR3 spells CASSFGGSSYEQYF. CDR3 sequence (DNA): TGTGCCAGCAGTTTTGGCGGGAGCTCCTACGAGCAGTACTTC.